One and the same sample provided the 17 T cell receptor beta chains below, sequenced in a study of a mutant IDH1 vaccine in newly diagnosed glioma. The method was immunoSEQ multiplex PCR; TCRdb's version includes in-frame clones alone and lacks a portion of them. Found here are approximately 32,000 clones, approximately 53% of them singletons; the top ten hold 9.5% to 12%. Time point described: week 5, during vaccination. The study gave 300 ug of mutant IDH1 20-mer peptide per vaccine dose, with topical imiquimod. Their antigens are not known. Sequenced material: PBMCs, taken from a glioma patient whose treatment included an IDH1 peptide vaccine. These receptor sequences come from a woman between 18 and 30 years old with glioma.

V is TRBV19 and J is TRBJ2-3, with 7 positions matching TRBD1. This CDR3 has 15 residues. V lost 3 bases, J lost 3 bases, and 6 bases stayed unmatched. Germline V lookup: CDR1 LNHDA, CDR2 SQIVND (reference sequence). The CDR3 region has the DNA TGTGCCAGTAGTATGGACAGGAGGAGGACAGATACGCAGTATTTT. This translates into CASSMDRRRTDTQYF.

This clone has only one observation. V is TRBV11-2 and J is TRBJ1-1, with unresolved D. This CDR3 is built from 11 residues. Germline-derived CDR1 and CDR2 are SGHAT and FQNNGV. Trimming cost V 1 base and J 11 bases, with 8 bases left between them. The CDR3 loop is CASSLVGRAFF. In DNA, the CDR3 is TGTGCCAGCAGCTTAGTAGGCCGGGCTTTCTTT.

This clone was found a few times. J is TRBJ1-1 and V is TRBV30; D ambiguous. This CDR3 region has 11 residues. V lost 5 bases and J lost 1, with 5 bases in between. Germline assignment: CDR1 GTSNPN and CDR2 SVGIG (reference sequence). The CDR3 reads CAWRQNTEAFF. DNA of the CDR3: TGTGCCTGGCGGCAGAACACTGAAGCTTTCTTT. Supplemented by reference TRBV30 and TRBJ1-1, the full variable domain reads SQTIHQWPATLVQPVGSPLSLECTVEGTSNPNLYWYRQAAGRGLQLLFYSVGIGQISSEVPQNLSASRPQDRQFILSSKKLLLSDSGFYLCAWRQNTEAFFGQGTRLTVV.

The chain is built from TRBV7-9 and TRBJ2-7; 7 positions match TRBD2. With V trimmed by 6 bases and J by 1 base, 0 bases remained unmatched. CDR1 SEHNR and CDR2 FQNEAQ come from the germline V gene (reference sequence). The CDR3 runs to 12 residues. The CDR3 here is CASRGGSYEQYF. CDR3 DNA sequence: TGTGCCAGCAGGGGGGGGTCCTACGAGCAGTACTTC.

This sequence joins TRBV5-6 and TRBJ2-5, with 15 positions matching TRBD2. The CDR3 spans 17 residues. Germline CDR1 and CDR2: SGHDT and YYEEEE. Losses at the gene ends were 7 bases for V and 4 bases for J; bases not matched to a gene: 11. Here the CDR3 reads CASRLRTSGGVRETQYF. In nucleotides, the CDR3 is TGTGCCAGCCGACTCCGGACTAGCGGGGGGGTTCGAGAGACCCAGTACTTC.

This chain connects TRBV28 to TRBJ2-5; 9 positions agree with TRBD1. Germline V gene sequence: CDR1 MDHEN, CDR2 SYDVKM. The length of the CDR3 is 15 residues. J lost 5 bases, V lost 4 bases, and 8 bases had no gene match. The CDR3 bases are TGTGCCAGCAGTTCCTCCGGGACAGGGCGCGAGACCCAGTACTTC. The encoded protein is CASSSSGTGRETQYF.

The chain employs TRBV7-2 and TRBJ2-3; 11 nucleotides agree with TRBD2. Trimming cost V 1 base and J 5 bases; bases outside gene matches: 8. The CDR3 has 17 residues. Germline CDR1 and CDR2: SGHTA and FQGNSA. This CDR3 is CASSLGALAGGLDTQYF. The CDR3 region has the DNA TGTGCCAGCAGCTTAGGGGCTCTAGCGGGAGGTTTAGATACGCAGTATTTT.

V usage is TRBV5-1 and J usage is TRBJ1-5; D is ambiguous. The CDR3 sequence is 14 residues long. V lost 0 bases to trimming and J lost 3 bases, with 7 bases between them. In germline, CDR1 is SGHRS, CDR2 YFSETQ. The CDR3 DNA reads TGCGCCAGCAGCTTGGAACTTTTCAATCAGCCCCAGCATTTT. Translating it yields CASSLELFNQPQHF.

The DNA of the CDR3 is TGTGCCTGCGACTTTGACAGGGCCTACGAGCAGTACTTC. It specifies CACDFDRAYEQYF. The chain recombines TRBV30 with TRBJ2-7, with 7 bases identical to TRBD1. CDR1 GTSNPN and CDR2 SVGIG come from the germline V gene (reference sequence). J was trimmed by 2 bases and V by 6 bases; bases with no gene match: 7. The CDR3 is made up of 13 amino acids.

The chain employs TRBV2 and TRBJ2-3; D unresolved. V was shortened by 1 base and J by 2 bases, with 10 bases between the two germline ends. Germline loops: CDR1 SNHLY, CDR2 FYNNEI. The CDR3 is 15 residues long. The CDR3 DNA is TGTGCCAGCAGTGAAGAGCGCAGATCCACAGATACGCAGTATTTT. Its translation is CASSEERRSTDTQYF.

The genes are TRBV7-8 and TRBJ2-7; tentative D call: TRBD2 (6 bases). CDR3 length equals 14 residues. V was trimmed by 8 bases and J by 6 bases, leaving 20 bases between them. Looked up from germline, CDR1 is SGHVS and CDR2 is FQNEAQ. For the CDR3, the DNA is TGTGCCAGCTCACGGGGGAGACCCCCACTCGAGCAGTACTTC. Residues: CASSRGRPPLEQYF.

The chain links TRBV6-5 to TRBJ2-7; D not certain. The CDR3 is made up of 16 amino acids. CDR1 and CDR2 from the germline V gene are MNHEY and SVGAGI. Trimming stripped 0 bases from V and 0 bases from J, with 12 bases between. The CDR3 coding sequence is TGTGCCAGCAGTTACTCAAAAAGGATGAGCTCCTACGAGCAGTACTTC. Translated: CASSYSKRMSSYEQYF.

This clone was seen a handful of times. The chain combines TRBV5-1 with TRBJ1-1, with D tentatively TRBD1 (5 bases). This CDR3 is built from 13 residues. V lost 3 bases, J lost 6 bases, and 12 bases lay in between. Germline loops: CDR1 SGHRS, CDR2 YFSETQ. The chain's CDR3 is CASSSGTDAEAFF. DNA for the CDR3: TGCGCCAGCAGCTCCGGGACGGACGCTGAAGCTTTCTTT.

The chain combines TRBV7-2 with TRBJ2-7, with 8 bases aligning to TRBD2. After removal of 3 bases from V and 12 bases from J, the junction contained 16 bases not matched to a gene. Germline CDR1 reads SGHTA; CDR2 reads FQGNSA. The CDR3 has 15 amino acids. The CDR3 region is CASSFSREGHRWRYF. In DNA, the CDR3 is TGTGCCAGCAGCTTCTCTCGGGAGGGCCATCGTTGGCGGTACTTC.

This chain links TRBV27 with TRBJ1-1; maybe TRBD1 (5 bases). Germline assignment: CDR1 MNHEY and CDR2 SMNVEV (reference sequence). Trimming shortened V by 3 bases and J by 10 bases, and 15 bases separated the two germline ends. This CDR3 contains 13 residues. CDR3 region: CASSFGGLRAAFF. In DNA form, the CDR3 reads TGTGCCAGCAGTTTCGGAGGTCTCAGGGCAGCTTTCTTT.

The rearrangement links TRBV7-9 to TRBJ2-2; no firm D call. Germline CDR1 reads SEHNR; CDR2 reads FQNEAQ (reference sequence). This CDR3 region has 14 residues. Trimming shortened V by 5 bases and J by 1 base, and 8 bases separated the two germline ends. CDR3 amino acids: CASSQEWNTGELFF. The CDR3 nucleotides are TGTGCCAGCAGCCAAGAATGGAACACCGGGGAGCTGTTTTTT.

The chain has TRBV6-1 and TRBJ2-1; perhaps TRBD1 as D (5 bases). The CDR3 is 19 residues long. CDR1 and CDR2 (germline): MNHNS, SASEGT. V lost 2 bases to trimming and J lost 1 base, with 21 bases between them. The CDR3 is CASSETPVRGSGSYNEQFF. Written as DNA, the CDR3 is TGTGCCAGCAGTGAAACCCCGGTTAGGGGTAGTGGGTCCTACAATGAGCAGTTCTTC.